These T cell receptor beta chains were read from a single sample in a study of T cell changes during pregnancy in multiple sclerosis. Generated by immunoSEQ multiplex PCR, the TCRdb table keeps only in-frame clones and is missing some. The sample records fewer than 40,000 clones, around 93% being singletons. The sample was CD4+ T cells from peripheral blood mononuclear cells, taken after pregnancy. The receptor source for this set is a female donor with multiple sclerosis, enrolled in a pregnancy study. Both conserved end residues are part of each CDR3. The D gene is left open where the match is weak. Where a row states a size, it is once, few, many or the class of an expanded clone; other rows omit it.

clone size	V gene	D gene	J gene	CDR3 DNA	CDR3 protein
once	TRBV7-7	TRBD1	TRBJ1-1	TGTGCTAGCAGCCCCCTGTCTGGGGGACAGCAAGCTTTCTTT	CASSPLSGGQQAFF
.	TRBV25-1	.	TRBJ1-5	TGTGCCAGCAGTGAGGGAGGGAGGGGTGGACAGCCCCAGCATTTT	CASSEGGRGGQPQHF
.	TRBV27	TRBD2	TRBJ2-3	TGTGCCAGCAGTTTCTGGCGGGGGGGCCGTCTAGATACGCAGTATTTT	CASSFWRGGRLDTQYF
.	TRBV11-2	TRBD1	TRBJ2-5	TGTGCCAGCAGCTTAGACCGCCCTTCCTGGCGGCAGGGGGAACAAGAGACCCAGTACTTC	CASSLDRPSWRQGEQETQYF
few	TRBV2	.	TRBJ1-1	TGTGCCAGCAGGTTCGACATGAACACTGAAGCTTTCTTT	CASRFDMNTEAFF
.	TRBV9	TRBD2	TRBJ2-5	TGTGCCAGCAGCGTATCGCGGGGGATGGAGACCCAGTACTTC	CASSVSRGMETQYF
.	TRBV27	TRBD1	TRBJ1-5	TGTGCCAGCAGTAAAACGACAGGGAGCAATCAGCCCCAGCATTTT	CASSKTTGSNQPQHF
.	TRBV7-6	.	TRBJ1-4	TGTGCCAGCAGCTTATTGGGCAGGGCCAATGAAAAACTGTTTTTT	CASSLLGRANEKLFF
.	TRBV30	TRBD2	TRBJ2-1	TGTGCCTGGAGTGTAAGGGCTAGCGGTAACAATGAGCAGTTCTTC	CAWSVRASGNNEQFF
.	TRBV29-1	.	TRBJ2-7	TGCAGCGTAAAGACAAATCAGTACGAGCAGTACTTC	CSVKTNQYEQYF
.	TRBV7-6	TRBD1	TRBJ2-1	TGTGCCAGCAGTTCCGGGACAGGGGGCCCCATCTCCTACAATGAGCAGTTCTTC	CASSSGTGGPISYNEQFF
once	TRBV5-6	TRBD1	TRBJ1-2	TGTGCCAGCACCGCCACAGCCGGGACAGTGAGCGGCTACACCTTC	CASTATAGTVSGYTF
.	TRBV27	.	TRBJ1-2	TGTGCCAGCAGTCTCATCCAGGCGAACAACTATGGCTACACCTTC	CASSLIQANNYGYTF
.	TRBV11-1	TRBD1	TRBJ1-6	TGTGCCAGCAGCCGGGACAGGAATTCACCCCTCCACTTT	CASSRDRNSPLHF
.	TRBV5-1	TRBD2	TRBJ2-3	TGCGCCAGCAGCCGCGGGACTAGCGGGGGGGCAGGCACAGATACGCAGTATTTT	CASSRGTSGGAGTDTQYF
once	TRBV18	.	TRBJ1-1	TGTGCCAGCTCACCTCTCCTCGTGGGGCTGGGCACTGAAGCTTTCTTT	CASSPLLVGLGTEAFF
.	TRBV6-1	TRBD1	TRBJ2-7	TGTGCCAGCAGTGGAGAGGGGGCCGGGACCTACGAGCAGTACTTC	CASSGEGAGTYEQYF
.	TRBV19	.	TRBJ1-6	TGTGCCAGCAGGGGCTCCTATAATTCACCCCTCCACTTT	CASRGSYNSPLHF